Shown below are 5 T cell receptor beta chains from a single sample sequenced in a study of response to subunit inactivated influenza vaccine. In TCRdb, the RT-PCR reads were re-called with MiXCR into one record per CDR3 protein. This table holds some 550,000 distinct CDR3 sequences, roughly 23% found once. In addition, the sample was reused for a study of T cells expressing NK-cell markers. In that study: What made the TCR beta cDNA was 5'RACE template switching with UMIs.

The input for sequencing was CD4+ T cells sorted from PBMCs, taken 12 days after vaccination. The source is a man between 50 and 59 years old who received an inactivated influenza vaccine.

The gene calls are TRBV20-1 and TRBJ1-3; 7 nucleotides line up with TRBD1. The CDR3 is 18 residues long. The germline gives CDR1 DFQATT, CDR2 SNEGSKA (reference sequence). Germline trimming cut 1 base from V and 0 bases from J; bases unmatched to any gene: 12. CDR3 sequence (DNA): TGCAGTGCTAGAGGGGAAGGTGGGGGACAGTTCTCTGGAAACACCATATATTTT. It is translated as CSARGEGGGQFSGNTIYF.

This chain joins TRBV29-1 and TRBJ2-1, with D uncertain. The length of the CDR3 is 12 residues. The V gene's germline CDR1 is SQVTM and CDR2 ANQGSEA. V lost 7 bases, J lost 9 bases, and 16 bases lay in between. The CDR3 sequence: CSALTYLGEQFF. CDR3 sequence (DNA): TGCAGCGCTCTGACCTACCTTGGTGAGCAGTTCTTC.

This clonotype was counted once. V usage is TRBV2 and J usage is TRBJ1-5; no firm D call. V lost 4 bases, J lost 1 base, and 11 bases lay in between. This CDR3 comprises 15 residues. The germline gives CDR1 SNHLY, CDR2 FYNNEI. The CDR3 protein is CASSGQQISNQPQHF. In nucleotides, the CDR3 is TGTGCCAGCAGTGGGCAGCAGATAAGCAATCAGCCCCAGCATTTT.

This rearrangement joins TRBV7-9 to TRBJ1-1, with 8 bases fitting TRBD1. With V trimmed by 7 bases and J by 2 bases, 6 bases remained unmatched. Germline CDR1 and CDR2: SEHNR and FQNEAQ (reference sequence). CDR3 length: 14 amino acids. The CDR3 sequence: CASTPTGVNTEAFF. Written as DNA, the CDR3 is TGTGCCAGCACCCCGACAGGGGTAAACACTGAAGCTTTCTTT. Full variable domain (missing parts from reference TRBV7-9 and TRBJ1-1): DTGVSQNPRHKITKRGQNVTFRCDPISEHNRLYWYRQTLGQGPEFLTYFQNEAQLEKSRLLSDRFSAERPKGSFSTLEIQRTEQGDSAMYLCASTPTGVNTEAFFGQGTRLTVV.

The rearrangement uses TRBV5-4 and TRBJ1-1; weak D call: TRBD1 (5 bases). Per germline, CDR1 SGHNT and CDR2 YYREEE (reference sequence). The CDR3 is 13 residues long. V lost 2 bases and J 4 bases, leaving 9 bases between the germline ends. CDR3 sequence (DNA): TGTGCCAGCAGCTTTATTGGGGCCACTGAAGCTTTCTTT. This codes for CASSFIGATEAFF.